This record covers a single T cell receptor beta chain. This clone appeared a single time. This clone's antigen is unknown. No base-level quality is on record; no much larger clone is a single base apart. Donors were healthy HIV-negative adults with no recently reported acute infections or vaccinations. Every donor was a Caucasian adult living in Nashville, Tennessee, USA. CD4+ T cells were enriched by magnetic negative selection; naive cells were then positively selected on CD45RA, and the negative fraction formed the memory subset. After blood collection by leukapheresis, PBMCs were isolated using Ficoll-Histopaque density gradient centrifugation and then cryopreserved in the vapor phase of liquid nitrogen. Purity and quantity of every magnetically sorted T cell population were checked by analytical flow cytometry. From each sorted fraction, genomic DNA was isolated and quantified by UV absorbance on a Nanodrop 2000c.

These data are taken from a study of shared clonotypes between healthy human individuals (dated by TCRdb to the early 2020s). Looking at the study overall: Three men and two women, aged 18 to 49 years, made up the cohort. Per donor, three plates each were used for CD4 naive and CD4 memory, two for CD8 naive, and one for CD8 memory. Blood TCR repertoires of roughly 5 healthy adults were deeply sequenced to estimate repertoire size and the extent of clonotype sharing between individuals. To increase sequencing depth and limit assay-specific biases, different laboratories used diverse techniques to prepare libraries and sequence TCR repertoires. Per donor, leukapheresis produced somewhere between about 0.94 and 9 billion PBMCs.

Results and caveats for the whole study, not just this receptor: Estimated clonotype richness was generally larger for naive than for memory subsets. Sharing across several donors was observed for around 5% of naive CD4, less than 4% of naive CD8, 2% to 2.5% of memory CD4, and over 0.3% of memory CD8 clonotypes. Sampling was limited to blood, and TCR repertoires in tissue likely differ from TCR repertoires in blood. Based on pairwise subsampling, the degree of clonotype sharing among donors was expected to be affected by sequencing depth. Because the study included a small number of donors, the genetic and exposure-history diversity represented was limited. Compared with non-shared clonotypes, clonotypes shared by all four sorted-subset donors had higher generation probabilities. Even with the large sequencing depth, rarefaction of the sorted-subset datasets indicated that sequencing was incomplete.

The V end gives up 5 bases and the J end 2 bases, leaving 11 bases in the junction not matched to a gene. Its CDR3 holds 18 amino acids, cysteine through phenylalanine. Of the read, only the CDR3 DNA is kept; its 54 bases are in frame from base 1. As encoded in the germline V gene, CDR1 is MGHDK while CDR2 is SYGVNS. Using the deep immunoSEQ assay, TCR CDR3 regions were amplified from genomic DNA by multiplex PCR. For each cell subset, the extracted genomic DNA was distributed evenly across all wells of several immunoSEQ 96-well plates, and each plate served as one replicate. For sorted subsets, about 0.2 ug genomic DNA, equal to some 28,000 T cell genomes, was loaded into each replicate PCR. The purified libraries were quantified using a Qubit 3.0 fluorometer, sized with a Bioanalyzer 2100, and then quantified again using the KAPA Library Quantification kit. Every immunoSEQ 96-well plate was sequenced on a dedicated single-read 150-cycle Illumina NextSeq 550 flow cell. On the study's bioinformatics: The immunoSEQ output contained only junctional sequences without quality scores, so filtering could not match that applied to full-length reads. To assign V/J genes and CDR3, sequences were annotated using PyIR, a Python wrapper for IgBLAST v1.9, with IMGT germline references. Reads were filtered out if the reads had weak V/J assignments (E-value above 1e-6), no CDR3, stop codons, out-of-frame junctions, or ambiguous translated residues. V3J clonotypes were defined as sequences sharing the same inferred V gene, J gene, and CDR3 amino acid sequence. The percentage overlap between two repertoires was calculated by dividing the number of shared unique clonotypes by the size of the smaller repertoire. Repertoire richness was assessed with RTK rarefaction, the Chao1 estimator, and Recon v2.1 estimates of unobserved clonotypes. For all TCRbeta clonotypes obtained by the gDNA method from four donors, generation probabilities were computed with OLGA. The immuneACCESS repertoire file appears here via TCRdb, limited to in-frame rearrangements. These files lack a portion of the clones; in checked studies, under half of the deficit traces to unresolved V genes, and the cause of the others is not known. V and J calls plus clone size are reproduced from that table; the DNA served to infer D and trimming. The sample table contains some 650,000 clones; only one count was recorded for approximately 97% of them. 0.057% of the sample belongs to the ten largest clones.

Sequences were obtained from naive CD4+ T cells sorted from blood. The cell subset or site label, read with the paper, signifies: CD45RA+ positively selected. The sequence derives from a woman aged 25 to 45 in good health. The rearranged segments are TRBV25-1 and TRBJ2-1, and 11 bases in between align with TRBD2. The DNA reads TGTGCCAGCAGTCGTAATTTGGGACTAGCGGATACCTACAATGAGCAGTTCTTC. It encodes CASSRNLGLADTYNEQFF. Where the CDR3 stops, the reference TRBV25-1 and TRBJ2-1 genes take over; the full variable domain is EADIYQTPRYLVIGTGKKITLECSQTMGHDKMYWYQQDPGMELHLIHYSYGVNSTEKGDLSSESTVSRIRTEHFPLTLESARPSHTSQYLCASSRNLGLADTYNEQFFGPGTRLTVL.